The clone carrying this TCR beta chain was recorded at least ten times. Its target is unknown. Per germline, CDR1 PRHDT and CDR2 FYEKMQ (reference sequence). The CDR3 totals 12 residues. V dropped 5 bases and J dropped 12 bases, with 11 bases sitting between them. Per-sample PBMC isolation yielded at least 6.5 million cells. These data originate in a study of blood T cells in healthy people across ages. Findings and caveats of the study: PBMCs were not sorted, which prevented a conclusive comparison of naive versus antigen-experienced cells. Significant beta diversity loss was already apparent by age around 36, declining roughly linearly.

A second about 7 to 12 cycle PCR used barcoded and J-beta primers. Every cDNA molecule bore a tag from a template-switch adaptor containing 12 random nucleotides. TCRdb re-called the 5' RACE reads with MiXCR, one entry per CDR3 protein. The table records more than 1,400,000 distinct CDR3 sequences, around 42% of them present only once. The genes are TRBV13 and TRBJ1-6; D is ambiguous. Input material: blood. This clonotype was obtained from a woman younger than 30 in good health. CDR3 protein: CASSQLTQPLHF. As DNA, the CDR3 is TGTGCCAGCAGCCAGTTGACACAACCCCTCCACTTT.